The TCR beta chain described here comes from a study of blood T cell repertoires in COVID-19. Study summary: PBMCs, B-cell-depleted T cells, or T cells were the source of the cDNA or gDNA that made up the material.

This clone has only one observation. Patients at the Seattle site were enrolled during active infection and followed longitudinally. Per the original methods: Reference gene primer amplification yielded estimated nucleated cell counts. The assay was immunoSEQ multiplex PCR, and TCRdb's table has in-frame clones only and misses some. V, J and clone size are taken as reported in that table, and D and trimming were inferred from the DNA itself. The sample comprises roughly 180,000 clones, roughly 81% of which are singletons, and about 5.8% rests with the top ten. The sample comprised peripheral blood. The clonotype was recovered from a woman aged 50 to 60 with COVID-19, enrolled during active disease.

The CDR3 sequence is CASNLDRDLFYGYTF. CDR3 sequence (DNA): TGTGCCAGTAACCTGGACCGGGATCTATTCTATGGCTACACCTTC. The chain is built from TRBV19 and TRBJ1-2; no definite D call. Germline V gene sequence: CDR1 LNHDA, CDR2 SQIVND (reference sequence). Trimming stripped 7 bases from V and 4 bases from J, with 19 bases between. The CDR3 is 15 amino acids. Variable domain in full (rest from reference TRBV19 and TRBJ1-2): DGGITQSPKYLFRKEGQNVTLSCEQNLNHDAMYWYRQDPGQGLRLIYYSQIVNDFQKGDIAEGYSVSREKKESFPLTVTSAQKNPTAFYLCASNLDRDLFYGYTFGSGTRLTVV.